The present TCR beta chain was sequenced within a study of T cells in Graves' hyperthyroidism and ophthalmopathy. Study information: Peripheral blood samples were taken at initial diagnosis, prior to any treatment.

Amplification yielded TCR beta CDR3 regions, with RNA transcripts as the source. An initial round of RT-PCR targeting the TCR CDR3 relied on the HTBI primer set. A single record per CDR3 protein comes from TCRdb applying MiXCR to the multiplex PCR reads. The repertoire has under 350,000 distinct CDR3 sequences, approximately 15% of them found once; the top ten carry approximately 60%. CDR1 is KGHSH, CDR2 LQKENI, per germline. V dropped 2 bases and J dropped 2 bases, with 4 bases sitting between them. This CDR3 spans 12 amino acids. Material: blood. The J gene is TRBJ2-7, the V gene TRBV18; no clear D. The sequence was collected from an older woman with Graves' ophthalmopathy. The CDR3 DNA reads as TGTGCCAGCTCACCATATCCCTACGAGCAGTACTTC. Translated: CASSPYPYEQYF.